One and the same sample provided the 18 T cell receptor beta chains below, sequenced in a study of cytomegalovirus exposure and HLA in healthy donors. PCR employed 60 Vbeta and 13 Jbeta primers. The assay was immunoSEQ multiplex PCR, and TCRdb's table has in-frame clones only and misses some. The sample has 85,000 to 100,000 clones, 60% to 65% seen once; the top ten hold about 2.3%. Sequenced: PBMCs. These receptors were obtained from a human donor in good health.

This clone showed up just once. This chain uses TRBV30 with TRBJ2-3; 12 bases align to TRBD2. Germline-derived CDR1 and CDR2 are GTSNPN and SVGIG (reference sequence). CDR3 length: 18 residues. V trimming: 5 bases; J trimming: 0 bases; junction bases outside the gene matches: 12. CDR3: CAWFASRGTSGSTDTQYF. The CDR3 DNA follows: TGTGCCTGGTTTGCCTCCCGGGGGACTAGCGGGAGCACAGATACGCAGTATTTT.

This clone was recorded a few times. The chain uses TRBV11-1 and TRBJ1-1; TRBD1 might be the D (6 bases). This CDR3 has 17 residues. Trimming stripped 3 bases from V and 4 bases from J, with 21 bases between. The germline V gene encodes CDR1 SGHAT and CDR2 FQDESV (reference sequence). The CDR3 region has the DNA TGTGCCAGCAGCTTCAGGGCGGGGGGCAAAGGAGGCACTGAAGCTTTCTTT. Translating it yields CASSFRAGGKGGTEAFF.

The V and J genes are TRBV5-1 and TRBJ2-7; tentative D call: TRBD2 (6 bases). V lost 2 bases, J lost 2 bases, and 8 bases lay in between. CDR1 and CDR2 (germline): SGHRS, YFSETQ. This CDR3 contains 13 residues. The CDR3 DNA reads TGCGCCAGCAGCTTCACTAGCACCTACGAGCAGTACTTC. Protein product: CASSFTSTYEQYF. The full variable domain, rest sourced from reference TRBV5-1 and TRBJ2-7, is KAGVTQTPRYLIKTRGQQVTLSCSPISGHRSVSWYQQTPGQGLQFLFEYFSETQRNKGNFPGRFSGRQFSNSRSEMNVSTLELGDSALYLCASSFTSTYEQYFGPGTRLTVT.

In this sample, this clone turned up a few times. The chain has TRBV7-2 and TRBJ2-2; 15 bases fit TRBD2. From germline, CDR1 is SGHTA and CDR2 FQGNSA. The CDR3 extends over 19 amino acids. The ends lost 3 bases at V and 3 bases at J; junction bases unmatched: 8. The CDR3 spells CASSFLGTSGGSDTGELFF. CDR3 bases: TGTGCCAGCAGCTTTTTAGGGACTAGCGGGGGGTCGGACACCGGGGAGCTGTTTTTT.

The V call is TRBV5-4, the J call TRBJ2-3, with 8 bases fitting TRBD2. CDR3 length: 17 amino acids. J lost 5 bases, V lost 5 bases, and 16 bases had no gene match. The germline V gene has CDR1 SGHNT and CDR2 YYREEE (reference sequence). The CDR3 reads CASRRLPGGAGLDTQYF. The CDR3 DNA reads TGTGCCAGCAGGCGCCTGCCGGGGGGGGCCGGGTTAGATACGCAGTATTTT.

This clone was observed once. J is TRBJ1-1 and V is TRBV5-4, with D unclear. The V gene lost 1 base and the J gene lost 1 base, with 11 bases spanning the gap. The CDR3 consists of 15 residues. Germline V gene data show CDR1 as SGHNT and CDR2 as YYREEE (reference sequence). The CDR3 region has the DNA TGTGCCAGCAGCTTGCCACACGCCAGGAACACTGAAGCTTTCTTT. Protein sequence: CASSLPHARNTEAFF.

The genes are TRBV7-6 and TRBJ2-7, with 10 bases lining up with TRBD2. CDR3 length equals 15 residues. The trim removed 5 bases at V and 5 bases at J, leaving 9 bases unmatched. CDR1 is SGHVS, CDR2 FNYEAQ, per germline. The CDR3 nucleotides read TGTGCCAGCAGCCAACAAGCGGGGGGGCTTGACGAGCAGTACTTC. Its translation: CASSQQAGGLDEQYF.

This clone was observed a few times. The chain joins TRBV7-2 to TRBJ2-7, with TRBD2 matching 14 bases. This CDR3 region has 16 residues. Germline CDR1 SGHTA, CDR2 FQGNSA. J lost 6 bases, V lost 4 bases, and 8 bases had no gene match. The CDR3 DNA sequence: TGTGCCAGCAGCTCGATGCGGACTAGCGGGGGGTCCGAGCAGTACTTC. Protein product: CASSSMRTSGGSEQYF. The entire variable domain, with the rest obtained from reference TRBV7-2 and TRBJ2-7, is as follows: GAGVSQSPSNKVTEKGKDVELRCDPISGHTALYWYRQSLGQGLEFLIYFQGNSAPDKSGLPSDRFSAERTGGSVSTLTIQRTQQEDSAVYLCASSSMRTSGGSEQYFGPGTRLTVT.

The V and J genes are TRBV7-9 and TRBJ2-2, with 8 bases that match TRBD1. CDR3 length: 17 amino acids. CDR1 and CDR2 (germline): SEHNR, FQNEAQ (reference sequence). Germline trimming cut 3 bases from V and 0 bases from J; bases unmatched to any gene: 6. CDR3 nucleotide sequence: TGTGCCAGCAGCTTTTTTCCGGGACAGGCGAACACCGGGGAGCTGTTTTTT. Protein product: CASSFFPGQANTGELFF.

The V call is TRBV9, the J call TRBJ1-2, with D uncertain. The V end was cut by 0 bases, the J end by 3 bases, with 3 bases between. The CDR3 spans 12 residues. CDR1 is SGDLS, CDR2 YYNGEE, per germline. The CDR3 sequence: CASSVGDYGYTF. CDR3 nucleotides: TGTGCCAGCAGCGTAGGCGACTATGGCTACACCTTC.

This clone came up a few times. This sequence joins TRBV5-4 and TRBJ1-1; D is unresolved. The CDR3 is 12 amino acids. Trimming left V 2 bases short and J 4 bases short, with 6 bases between. Germline V gene lookup returns CDR1 SGHNT and CDR2 YYREEE (reference sequence). CDR3 in DNA: TGTGCCAGCAGCTTTGGCAGCACTGAAGCTTTCTTT. Encoded protein: CASSFGSTEAFF.

The J gene is TRBJ2-1, the V gene TRBV19, with a possible D match to TRBD2 (5 bases). The germline V gene encodes CDR1 LNHDA and CDR2 SQIVND (reference sequence). Trimming took off 3 bases at V and 8 bases at J, with 14 bases between the two ends. The CDR3 has 14 residues. The CDR3 protein is CASSIGRLRDEQFF. The CDR3 DNA reads TGTGCCAGTAGTATCGGTCGACTGAGGGATGAGCAGTTCTTC.

J is TRBJ2-3 and V is TRBV20-1; D remains ambiguous. This CDR3 is built from 11 residues. V was shortened by 6 bases and J by 5 bases, with 9 bases between the two germline ends. Per the germline V gene, CDR1 is DFQATT and CDR2 is SNEGSKA (reference sequence). In DNA, the CDR3 is TGCAGTGCAACCTCAGGAGATACGCAGTATTTT. The encoded protein is CSATSGDTQYF.

This clone was detected only a few times. The junction departs from the called germline gene at one end, perhaps through a read error. J is TRBJ2-5 and V is TRBV7-7, with D tentatively TRBD2 (6 bases). The length of the CDR3 is 13 residues. CDR1 and CDR2 from the germline V gene are SSHAT and FNYEAQ (reference sequence). This CDR3 reads CASSLVRGETQYF. CDR3 DNA: TGTGCTAGCAGCTTAGTGCGGGGAGAGACCCAGTACTTC. Complete variable domain (other parts from reference TRBV7-7 and TRBJ2-5): GAGVSQSPRYKVTKRGQDVTLRCDPISSHATLYWYQQALGQGPEFLTYFNYEAQPDKSGLPSDRFSAERPEGSISTLTIQRTEQRDSAMYRCASSLVRGETQYFGPGTRLLVL.

Details on this clone: The junction does not match germline at one end; this may be a read error. The chain carries TRBV5-1 and TRBJ1-2; D possibly corresponds to TRBD1 (6 bases). The CDR3 is made up of 12 amino acids. CDR1 is SGHRS and CDR2 is YFSETQ in the germline V gene. The chain's CDR3 is CASTLDSYGYTF. The CDR3 DNA is TGCGCCAGCACCTTGGACAGCTATGGCTACACCTTC.

The CDR3 sequence: CASSLNWGEKLFF. CDR3 DNA: TGTGCCAGCAGCTTGAACTGGGGCGAAAAACTGTTTTTT. The chain is built from TRBV7-9 and TRBJ1-4, with a weak D call TRBD1 (5 bases). Germline V gene data show CDR1 as SEHNR and CDR2 as FQNEAQ (reference sequence). CDR3 length equals 13 residues. V was pared by 3 bases and J by 8 bases, with 10 bases between.

This clone was seen only a few times. V and J are TRBV5-1 and TRBJ2-3; 10 nucleotides match TRBD2. Germline V gene sequence: CDR1 SGHRS, CDR2 YFSETQ. The CDR3 is 18 residues long. Trimming at V came to 4 bases and at J to 2 bases, leaving 13 bases not matched to a gene. The CDR3 protein is CASSPASSGGATTDTQYF. As DNA, the CDR3 is TGCGCCAGCAGCCCGGCTTCCAGCGGGGGGGCCACCACAGATACGCAGTATTTT.

This CDR3 reads CSVGTVGTQYF. In DNA form, the CDR3 reads TGCAGCGTGGGGACAGTCGGGACCCAGTACTTC. This chain joins TRBV29-1 and TRBJ2-5, with 7 nucleotides matching TRBD1. The germline V gene has CDR1 SQVTM and CDR2 ANQGSEA. The V and J ends lost 6 bases and 7 bases, in that order; junction bases with no gene match: 5. CDR3 length equals 11 residues.